The 19 T cell receptor beta chains below all came from one sample that was sequenced in a study of T cells after yellow fever vaccination. A single record per CDR3 protein comes from TCRdb applying MiXCR to the 5' RACE reads. The table has about 130,000 distinct CDR3 sequences, about 7.4% seen once. The source was CD4+ T cells sorted from PBMCs, collected more than 8 days after the first yellow fever vaccination. Source of these receptors: a man between 18 and 35 years old who received the YFV17D yellow fever vaccine.

This clonotype was detected ten times or more. The gene calls are TRBV20-1 and TRBJ1-1; no reliable D call. CDR1 is DFQATT and CDR2 is SNEGSKA in the germline V gene (reference sequence). CDR3 length: 14 residues. The germline V and J ends were trimmed by 4 bases and 4 bases, with 16 bases remaining between them. The CDR3 coding sequence is TGCAGTGCTACCGCTTCGGGTCGGGGCACTGAAGCTTTCTTT. Its protein is CSATASGRGTEAFF.

The chain combines TRBV6-1 with TRBJ1-5, with a tentative D call TRBD1 (5 bases). V lost 7 bases and J 4 bases, leaving 11 bases between the germline ends. This CDR3 is 13 amino acids long. Germline CDR1 is MNHNS and CDR2 is SASEGT. Here the CDR3 DNA reads TGTGCCAGCACGGGGGTGCGGAATCAGCCCCAGCATTTT. Encoded protein: CASTGVRNQPQHF.

DNA of the CDR3: TGTGCCAGCTCACCGTCCCAGGGGTTCTCTGGAAACACCATATATTTT. Residues: CASSPSQGFSGNTIYF. This chain connects TRBV18 to TRBJ1-3; D possibly corresponds to TRBD1 (6 bases). This CDR3 has 16 amino acids. Trimming pared 3 bases from V and 0 bases from J, leaving 12 bases between. The germline V gene has CDR1 KGHSH and CDR2 LQKENI.

This clonotype was counted ten times or more. The CDR3: CASSSAQELNYGYTF. The DNA for the CDR3 is TGTGCCAGCAGTTCCGCCCAAGAGTTAAACTATGGCTACACCTTC. The gene calls are TRBV27 and TRBJ1-2; D not certain. The CDR3 covers 15 residues. V lost 4 bases, J lost 2 bases, and 14 bases lay in between. CDR1 and CDR2 from the germline V gene are MNHEY and SMNVEV (reference sequence).

This clonotype was picked up many times. The rearrangement links TRBV7-2 to TRBJ2-7; D possibly uses TRBD1 or TRBD2 (5 bases each). The CDR3 sequence is 12 residues long. V shed 3 bases and J shed 6 bases, with 9 bases lying between them. Germline V gives CDR1 SGHTA, CDR2 FQGNSA. In DNA form, the CDR3 reads TGTGCCAGCAGCTTTACTAGGGGCGAGCAGTACTTC. Encoded protein: CASSFTRGEQYF.

At least ten counts were recorded for this clonotype. This chain joins TRBV7-8 and TRBJ2-5; 7 bases fit TRBD2. Germline CDR1 SGHVS, CDR2 FQNEAQ. V lost 5 bases, J lost 5 bases, and 5 bases stayed unmatched. This CDR3 region has 13 residues. The CDR3 region has the DNA TGTGCCAGCAGCCGGGTGGGAGGGGAGACCCAGTACTTC. This encodes CASSRVGGETQYF.

This clonotype has ten or more counts. The J gene is TRBJ2-2, the V gene TRBV30; 13 bases fit TRBD2. Germline V gene lookup returns CDR1 GTSNPN and CDR2 SVGIG (reference sequence). The CDR3 length is 15 residues. Losses at the gene ends were 0 bases for V and 6 bases for J; bases not matched to a gene: 1. The CDR3 loop is CAWSVGLAGAGELFF. In nucleotides, the CDR3 is TGTGCCTGGAGTGTAGGACTAGCGGGGGCCGGGGAGCTGTTTTTT.

This clonotype was counted many times. V and J are TRBV7-6 and TRBJ2-2, with D perhaps TRBD1 or TRBD2 (5 bases each). V lost 5 bases and J 0 bases, leaving 13 bases between the germline ends. CDR1 is SGHVS, CDR2 FNYEAQ, per germline. The CDR3 is 16 residues long. CDR3 region: CASSPGSGTNTGELFF. CDR3 bases: TGTGCCAGCAGCCCAGGGTCGGGGACGAACACCGGGGAGCTGTTTTTT.

The sample holds a few counts of this clonotype. This sequence joins TRBV7-3 and TRBJ1-6, with 7 positions matching TRBD1. This CDR3 contains 14 residues. CDR1 and CDR2 from the germline V gene are SGHTA and FQGTGA. The J segment lost 7 bases and the V segment lost 3 bases, leaving 3 bases of the junction unmatched. CDR3 DNA: TGTGCCAGCAGCTTGGGACAGCAAAATTCACCCCTCCACTTT. It codes for CASSLGQQNSPLHF.

This clonotype showed up many times. The rearrangement joins TRBV12-3 or TRBV12-4 to TRBJ1-2; D is undetermined. CDR3 length: 12 residues. Trimming cost V 7 bases and J 9 bases, with 15 bases left between them. CDR3 protein: CASTTTIRSYTF. The CDR3 bases are TGTGCCAGCACCACCACTATCCGTAGCTACACCTTC.

CDR3 nucleotides: TGCGCCAGCAGCTTGGGTGCGGGGGGGCTCAATGAGCAGTTCTTC. This gives the protein CASSLGAGGLNEQFF. This sequence joins TRBV5-1 and TRBJ2-1; 9 bases fit TRBD2. The CDR3 is 15 residues long. CDR1 SGHRS and CDR2 YFSETQ come from the germline V gene. V lost 0 bases, J lost 6 bases, and 4 bases stayed unmatched.

This clonotype came up many times. The chain couples TRBV9 to TRBJ2-5; 11 bases agree with TRBD1. The V segment lost 2 bases and the J segment 5 bases; nucleotides outside the gene matches: 5. The CDR3 is 15 amino acids. CDR1 SGDLS and CDR2 YYNGEE come from the germline V gene. Written as DNA, the CDR3 is TGTGCCAGCAGCGTTGGGACAGGGGGGGTCGAGACCCAGTACTTC. It specifies CASSVGTGGVETQYF.

There are many counts of this clonotype. This rearrangement joins TRBV3-1 to TRBJ1-5; perhaps TRBD1 as D (5 bases). Germline lookup yields CDR1 LGHDT and CDR2 YNNKEL (reference sequence). Trimming pared 3 bases from V and 0 bases from J, leaving 6 bases between. This CDR3 spans 14 amino acids. The CDR3 sequence: CASSQGDSNQPQHF. The CDR3 DNA reads TGTGCCAGCAGCCAGGGGGATAGCAATCAGCCCCAGCATTTT.

This clonotype was seen more than once but under ten times. The gene calls are TRBV6-2 or TRBV6-3 and TRBJ1-1; TRBD1 aligns across 9 bases. Germline CDR1 is MNHEY and CDR2 is SVGEGT. The J segment lost 5 bases and the V segment lost 3 bases, leaving 10 bases of the junction unmatched. There are 16 residues in the CDR3. The chain's CDR3 is CASSYPGTGRKTEAFF. The CDR3 region has the DNA TGTGCCAGCAGTTATCCCGGGACAGGGCGAAAAACTGAAGCTTTCTTT.

With respect to this clonotype: This clone may be a read error of a much larger clone one base away. The chain couples TRBV4-3 to TRBJ2-1; D tentatively reads TRBD1 or TRBD2 (5 bases each). CDR3 length: 17 residues. The germline V and J ends were trimmed by 3 bases and 5 bases, with 20 bases remaining between them. The germline CDR1 and CDR2 sequences are LGHNA and YSLEER. The CDR3 sequence is CASSQARGWARDNEQFF. CDR3 bases: TGCGCCAGCAGCCAGGCCCGAGGGTGGGCCAGGGACAATGAGCAGTTCTTC.

This clonotype counts as medium-sized. The chain joins TRBV5-1 to TRBJ2-5; D gene unclear. The CDR3 is 14 residues long. Germline V gene data show CDR1 as SGHRS and CDR2 as YFSETQ. With 0 bases removed from V and 3 bases from J, the gap between germline ends came to 9 bases. As DNA, the CDR3 is TGCGCCAGCAGCTTGGGGAATGGAGAAGAGACCCAGTACTTC. This translates into CASSLGNGEETQYF.

At least ten counts were recorded for this clonotype. This chain links TRBV25-1 with TRBJ2-7; TRBD1 aligns across 11 bases. CDR3 size: 15 residues. Germline CDR1 MGHDK, CDR2 SYGVNS. V dropped 3 bases and J dropped 3; count of bases not matched to a gene: 4. The chain's CDR3 is CASSDTGTGGYEQYF. CDR3 in DNA: TGTGCCAGCAGTGATACCGGGACAGGGGGCTACGAGCAGTACTTC.

This clonotype was seen ten or more times. J is TRBJ2-2 and V is TRBV28; D not resolved. CDR1 is MDHEN and CDR2 is SYDVKM in the germline V gene. This CDR3 comprises 12 residues. With 1 base removed from V and 8 bases from J, the gap between germline ends came to 5 bases. The CDR3 bases are TGTGCCAGCAGTTTATACGTGGGGGAGCTGTTTTTT. This gives the protein CASSLYVGELFF.

This clonotype was counted at least ten times. The V and J genes are TRBV7-3 and TRBJ1-2, with D possibly being TRBD1 (5 bases). Between the trimmed V and J ends, which lost 4 bases and 4 bases, there was a span of 13 bases. CDR1 is SGHTA and CDR2 is FQGTGA in the germline V gene. The CDR3 extends over 14 amino acids. This CDR3 is CASSSAPGGYGYTF. The CDR3 DNA follows: TGTGCCAGCAGCTCCGCTCCGGGGGGCTATGGCTACACCTTC.